Listed below are T cell receptor beta chains from one sample, sequenced in a study of blood T cell repertoires in COVID-19. The assay was immunoSEQ multiplex PCR, and TCRdb's table has in-frame clones only and misses some. The table has about 270,000 clones, around 90% seen once; the top ten hold about 3%. The material sequenced was PBMCs or T cells enriched from blood (not recorded which). The source is a man aged 40-49 years who had been exposed to COVID-19. Both conserved end residues are part of each CDR3. D genes are given only for firm matches. Clone size is shown for a subset of rows, as once, few, many or a class of expanded clone.

v_call: TRBV14; j_call: TRBJ1-5; d_call: TRBD1; clone_size: NA; cdr3_aa: CASSQGGTGFQPQHF; cdr3_nt: TGTGCCAGCAGCCAAGGCGGGACAGGGTTTCAGCCCCAGCATTTT
v_call: TRBV25-1; j_call: TRBJ2-5; d_call: NA; clone_size: NA; cdr3_aa: CASSELGDSPGTQYF; cdr3_nt: TGTGCCAGCAGTGAATTAGGAGACAGTCCAGGGACCCAGTACTTC
v_call: TRBV10-3; j_call: TRBJ1-2; d_call: NA; clone_size: NA; cdr3_aa: CAISDSNYGYTF; cdr3_nt: TGTGCCATCAGTGACAGTAACTATGGCTACACCTTC
v_call: TRBV28; j_call: TRBJ2-1; d_call: TRBD2; clone_size: NA; cdr3_aa: CASRSGTSIYNEQFF; cdr3_nt: TGTGCCAGCAGGTCCGGGACTAGCATCTACAATGAGCAGTTCTTC
v_call: TRBV18; j_call: TRBJ2-7; d_call: TRBD1; clone_size: NA; cdr3_aa: CASSPGPGQGATYEQYF; cdr3_nt: TGTGCCAGCTCACCGGGTCCGGGACAGGGGGCAACCTACGAGCAGTACTTC
v_call: TRBV7-9; j_call: TRBJ2-3; d_call: NA; clone_size: NA; cdr3_aa: CASSLLGAGDTQYF; cdr3_nt: TGTGCCAGCAGCCTGCTGGGGGCTGGAGATACGCAGTATTTT
v_call: TRBV3-1/TRBV3-2; j_call: TRBJ2-2; d_call: NA; clone_size: NA; cdr3_aa: CASSQDRAEQANAGELFF; cdr3_nt: TGTGCCAGCAGCCAAGATCGGGCAGAACAGGCGAACGCCGGGGAGCTGTTTTTT
v_call: TRBV3-1/TRBV3-2; j_call: TRBJ2-5; d_call: NA; clone_size: NA; cdr3_aa: CASSHPRFGETQYF; cdr3_nt: TGTGCCAGCAGCCACCCCCGGTTCGGGGAGACCCAGTACTTC
v_call: TRBV25-1; j_call: TRBJ2-2; d_call: TRBD1; clone_size: NA; cdr3_aa: CASRTGNTGELFF; cdr3_nt: TGTGCCAGTAGGACAGGGAACACCGGGGAGCTGTTTTTT
v_call: TRBV5-1; j_call: TRBJ2-1; d_call: TRBD2; clone_size: NA; cdr3_aa: CASSLVPLAGGEQFF; cdr3_nt: TGCGCCAGCAGCTTGGTACCCCTAGCGGGAGGTGAGCAGTTCTTC
v_call: TRBV11-2; j_call: TRBJ2-1; d_call: TRBD2; clone_size: NA; cdr3_aa: CASSPRRLAGVYNEQFF; cdr3_nt: TGTGCCAGCAGCCCCCGCCGGCTAGCGGGAGTCTACAATGAGCAGTTCTTC
v_call: TRBV29-1; j_call: TRBJ2-1; d_call: TRBD2; clone_size: NA; cdr3_aa: CSVEAEGRGYEQFF; cdr3_nt: TGCAGCGTTGAAGCCGAGGGGAGGGGCTATGAGCAGTTCTTC
v_call: TRBV2; j_call: TRBJ1-5; d_call: TRBD1; clone_size: NA; cdr3_aa: CASSDGRGLQPQHF; cdr3_nt: TGTGCCAGCAGTGACGGCAGGGGGCTTCAGCCCCAGCATTTT
v_call: TRBV14; j_call: TRBJ1-1; d_call: NA; clone_size: NA; cdr3_aa: CASSPAGPLTEAFF; cdr3_nt: TGTGCCAGCAGCCCGGCGGGACCACTCACTGAAGCTTTCTTT
v_call: TRBV7-2; j_call: TRBJ1-5; d_call: NA; clone_size: NA; cdr3_aa: CASSPGTSGSHFSTDTQHF; cdr3_nt: TGTGCCAGCAGCCCGGGGACTAGCGGGAGCCATTTTAGCACAGATACGCAGCATTTT
v_call: TRBV11-3; j_call: TRBJ2-2; d_call: TRBD2; clone_size: NA; cdr3_aa: CASSSATSGGTGELFF; cdr3_nt: TGTGCCAGCAGCTCAGCCACTAGCGGGGGGACCGGGGAGCTGTTTTTT
v_call: TRBV7-3; j_call: TRBJ1-3; d_call: NA; clone_size: NA; cdr3_aa: CASSLDQGPGNTIYF; cdr3_nt: TGTGCCAGCAGCCTTGATCAGGGTCCTGGAAACACCATATATTTT
v_call: TRBV5-1; j_call: TRBJ2-1; d_call: NA; clone_size: NA; cdr3_aa: CASSGASYYNEQFF; cdr3_nt: TGCGCCAGCTCCGGAGCGAGTTACTACAATGAGCAGTTCTTC
v_call: TRBV7-9; j_call: TRBJ2-7; d_call: TRBD1; clone_size: few; cdr3_aa: CASSHRDRHYEQYF; cdr3_nt: TGTGCCAGCAGCCACCGGGACAGACACTACGAGCAGTACTTC
v_call: TRBV30; j_call: TRBJ2-1; d_call: TRBD2; clone_size: NA; cdr3_aa: CAWKLAGVEQFF; cdr3_nt: TGTGCCTGGAAGTTGGCGGGAGTGGAGCAGTTCTTC
v_call: TRBV9; j_call: TRBJ1-3; d_call: TRBD1; clone_size: NA; cdr3_aa: CASSLRRDSSGNTIYF; cdr3_nt: TGTGCCAGCAGCCTGCGCCGGGACAGTTCTGGAAACACCATATATTTT
v_call: TRBV10-3; j_call: TRBJ1-4; d_call: TRBD1; clone_size: NA; cdr3_aa: CAISDGTGGRQALGYEKLFF; cdr3_nt: TGTGCCATCAGTGACGGGACAGGGGGCCGTCAGGCCTTAGGATATGAAAAACTGTTTTTT
v_call: TRBV28; j_call: TRBJ1-2; d_call: NA; clone_size: NA; cdr3_aa: CASSLSALKGYTF; cdr3_nt: TGTGCCAGCAGTTTGAGCGCGCTAAAGGGCTACACCTTC
v_call: TRBV5-1; j_call: TRBJ1-2; d_call: NA; clone_size: NA; cdr3_aa: CASSSGHSANYGYTF; cdr3_nt: TGCGCCAGCAGCTCCGGACATTCCGCTAACTATGGCTACACCTTC
v_call: TRBV7-2; j_call: TRBJ2-3; d_call: TRBD1; clone_size: NA; cdr3_aa: CASSDRERTDTQYF; cdr3_nt: TGTGCCAGCAGCGACAGGGAAAGGACAGATACGCAGTATTTT
v_call: TRBV11-2; j_call: TRBJ2-1; d_call: NA; clone_size: once; cdr3_aa: CASSLVLRGHIGFYNEQFF; cdr3_nt: TGTGCCAGCAGCTTAGTCCTCCGGGGACATATAGGATTTTACAATGAGCAGTTCTTC
v_call: TRBV24-1; j_call: TRBJ2-1; d_call: NA; clone_size: NA; cdr3_aa: CATSDSARHGQFF; cdr3_nt: TGTGCCACCAGTGATTCCGCCCGTCACGGGCAGTTCTTC
v_call: TRBV7-9; j_call: TRBJ2-3; d_call: TRBD1; clone_size: once; cdr3_aa: CASSAAGTGSYTQYF; cdr3_nt: TGTGCCAGCAGCGCGGCCGGGACAGGGTCGTATACGCAGTATTTT
v_call: TRBV6-5; j_call: TRBJ2-3; d_call: TRBD1; clone_size: NA; cdr3_aa: CASRTGGLSSDTQYF; cdr3_nt: TGTGCCAGCAGAACAGGGGGCTTAAGTTCAGATACGCAGTATTTT
v_call: TRBV27; j_call: TRBJ1-5; d_call: NA; clone_size: NA; cdr3_aa: CASKGDINQPQHF; cdr3_nt: TGTGCCAGTAAAGGGGACATCAATCAGCCCCAGCATTTT
v_call: TRBV6-1; j_call: TRBJ1-1; d_call: NA; clone_size: NA; cdr3_aa: CASSEQGGVGTEAFF; cdr3_nt: TGTGCCAGCAGTGAACAGGGTGGTGTAGGGACTGAAGCTTTCTTT
v_call: TRBV18; j_call: TRBJ1-1; d_call: TRBD1; clone_size: once; cdr3_aa: CASSPSQFTGASLNTEAFF; cdr3_nt: TGTGCCAGCTCACCATCTCAGTTCACAGGGGCCAGCTTGAACACTGAAGCTTTCTTT
v_call: TRBV28; j_call: TRBJ2-3; d_call: TRBD2; clone_size: NA; cdr3_aa: CASRGTAGLAGADTQYF; cdr3_nt: TGTGCCAGCAGAGGGACAGCTGGACTAGCGGGAGCAGATACGCAGTATTTT
v_call: TRBV6-2/TRBV6-3; j_call: TRBJ2-1; d_call: TRBD2; clone_size: NA; cdr3_aa: CASSYGGSRDEQFF; cdr3_nt: TGTGCCAGCAGTTACGGCGGGAGCCGGGATGAGCAGTTCTTC
v_call: TRBV11-2; j_call: TRBJ1-2; d_call: NA; clone_size: few; cdr3_aa: CASTPSSNYGYTF; cdr3_nt: TGTGCCAGCACCCCCTCCAGTAACTATGGCTACACCTTC
v_call: TRBV30; j_call: TRBJ2-6; d_call: TRBD1; clone_size: NA; cdr3_aa: CAWSWAGGPKISGANVLTF; cdr3_nt: TGTGCCTGGAGTTGGGCAGGGGGCCCGAAAATCTCTGGGGCCAACGTCCTGACTTTC
v_call: TRBV7-2; j_call: TRBJ2-3; d_call: NA; clone_size: once; cdr3_aa: CASSPLIQLTDTQYF; cdr3_nt: TGTGCCAGCAGCCCATTGATACAGCTCACAGATACGCAGTATTTT